This T cell receptor (beta chain) was observed in a study of T-cell reconstitution after alpha-beta-depleted transplantation in children (dated by TCRdb to the mid-2010s). The study in broad terms: The study quantitatively tracked T-cell immune reconstitution after TCRalphabeta/CD19-depleted allogeneic hematopoietic cell transplantation in children using TCR repertoire profiling. On the study overall, not on this receptor specifically: In some patients, high TCRbeta diversity at day 60 was attributed to recipient T cells and intrathymic progenitors that had survived conditioning. The frequencies of hyperexpanded clones fell over the following months, and after one year, T-cell counts and TCRbeta diversity were mostly attributed to newly produced T cells. The apparently early recovery of alphabetaT-cell counts about two months after transplant reportedly depended on only several hundred rapidly expanded clones that came from non-depleted graft cells.

Library method: PCR. The sample was run on an Illumina HiSeq 2500. To normalize quantification of the TCRbeta repertoire, the TCR libraries were built with molecular barcoding that relied on unique molecular identifiers. TCRdb reran the public reads through fastp at Q25 and MiXCR, keeping productive beta chains. Rows are unified per CDR3 protein, each entry keeping the most common DNA and genes. Present in this sample are 250,000 to 400,000 distinct CDR3 sequences, 23% of which were seen just once. 10% to 11% of the sample is held by the ten biggest clonotypes. In its sample, this clonotype was seen many times. There is no known antigen for this receptor. No base qualities exist here, and no much larger clone lies one base off it. The CDR3, from cysteine to phenylalanine, totals 14 residues. Only the CDR3 part of the read is kept: 42 bases, read in frame from the first base. After removal of 6 bases from V and 6 bases from J, the junction retains 7 bases not matched to a gene. Sequences SGHKS (CDR1) and YYEKEE (CDR2) are obtained from the germline V gene (reference sequence).

The treatment or condition tag for this specimen amounts to: allogeneic hematopoietic cell transplantation with graft depleted of TCRalphabeta T cells and CD19 B cells. The transplant recipients were children given TCRalphabeta/CD19-depleted allogeneic hematopoietic cell grafts. The receptor was isolated from a male patient younger than 18 who had a stem cell transplant for acute lymphoblastic leukemia, so the T cells may come from the graft donor. Recombination linked TRBV5-5 to TRBJ2-3; 10 nucleotides in the junction match TRBD2. The source was PBMCs, mostly from graft donor cells, collected 180 days after TCRalphabeta/CD19-depleted stem cell transplant. The nucleotide sequence is given as TGTGCCAGCACACTAGCGGGGTTATGGGATACGCAGTATTTT. Its protein product is CASTLAGLWDTQYF.